Each of the 25 T cell receptor beta chains below was sequenced from the same sample in a study of blood T cell repertoires in COVID-19. Only in-frame clones appear in the TCRdb table, and some are missing; sequencing was by immunoSEQ multiplex PCR. This sample has roughly 250,000 clones, with approximately 90% found just once. The material sequenced was PBMCs or T cells enriched from blood (not recorded which). The receptor set was obtained from a middle-aged woman with acute COVID-19.

This rearrangement joins TRBV2 to TRBJ1-4; D ambiguous. The CDR3 consists of 14 residues. The V end lost 1 base, the J end lost 5 bases, and 8 bases lay between the germline ends. CDR1 is SNHLY and CDR2 is FYNNEI in the germline V gene. The CDR3 here is CASSEGGSNEKLFF. CDR3 nucleotides: TGTGCCAGCAGTGAAGGAGGTTCGAATGAAAAACTGTTTTTT.

The V gene is TRBV29-1, the J gene TRBJ2-1; D is possibly TRBD2 (5 bases). The germline V gene encodes CDR1 SQVTM and CDR2 ANQGSEA. The CDR3 length is 13 residues. V lost 6 bases and J 2 bases, leaving 11 bases between the germline ends. This CDR3 is CSVIKRTYNEQFF. CDR3 DNA sequence: TGCAGCGTCATTAAGCGGACCTACAATGAGCAGTTCTTC.

The CDR3, as DNA: TGTGCCAGCAGTTACGAGCCGAATCAGCCCCAGCATTTT. Encoded protein: CASSYEPNQPQHF. V is TRBV6-5 and J is TRBJ1-5; D not resolved. The CDR3 length is 13 residues. V was pared by 2 bases and J by 4 bases, with 6 bases between. CDR1 and CDR2 (germline): MNHEY, SVGAGI.

The chain is built from TRBV27 and TRBJ1-5; D remains unclear. V lost 2 bases, J lost 4 bases, and 6 bases lay in between. CDR1 and CDR2 from the germline V gene are MNHEY and SMNVEV (reference sequence). CDR3 length equals 13 residues. CDR3 amino acids: CASSLQVNQPQHF. DNA for the CDR3: TGTGCCAGCAGTTTACAGGTGAATCAGCCCCAGCATTTT.

The chain carries TRBV11-2 and TRBJ2-1, with TRBD2 matching over 12 bases. CDR1 and CDR2 from the germline V gene are SGHAT and FQNNGV. Losses at the gene ends were 3 bases for V and 6 bases for J; bases not matched to a gene: 6. The CDR3 is 16 residues long. For the CDR3, the DNA is TGTGCCAGCAGCTTCATGCTAGCGGGAGGGTCCAATGAGCAGTTCTTC. It encodes CASSFMLAGGSNEQFF.

The rearrangement links TRBV2 to TRBJ1-2, with no clear D. The CDR3 is 15 residues long. V lost 1 base and J 4 bases, leaving 13 bases between the germline ends. Germline CDR1 SNHLY, CDR2 FYNNEI. CDR3 in amino acids: CASSEDYTPVYGYTF. CDR3 DNA sequence: TGTGCCAGCAGTGAAGATTATACGCCGGTCTATGGCTACACCTTC.

The V call is TRBV5-5, the J call TRBJ2-5, with 8 nucleotides matching TRBD1. Germline CDR1 is SGHKS and CDR2 is YYEKEE (reference sequence). This CDR3 has 15 residues. V gave up 4 bases and J gave up 0 bases; unmatched junction bases: 5. DNA for the CDR3: TGTGCCAGCAGCCGGACAGGGTCATACCAAGAGACCCAGTACTTC. Protein: CASSRTGSYQETQYF.

This rearrangement joins TRBV4-3 to TRBJ2-7; TRBD2 agrees at 7 bases. This CDR3 region has 13 residues. Germline CDR1 LGHNA, CDR2 YSLEER. The trim removed 4 bases at V and 3 bases at J, leaving 3 bases unmatched. CDR3 sequence reads: CASSLERDYEQYF. The CDR3 DNA sequence: TGCGCCAGCAGCCTCGAGCGGGACTACGAGCAGTACTTC.

The chain uses TRBV20-1 and TRBJ2-7; TRBD2 agrees at 16 bases. The CDR3 contains 15 residues. Germline assignment: CDR1 DFQATT and CDR2 SNEGSKA (reference sequence). Germline trimming cut 3 bases from V and 4 bases from J; bases unmatched to any gene: 3. The CDR3 nucleotides are TGCAGTGCTAGTGGGACTAGCGGGAGGGCATACGAGCAGTACTTC. It encodes CSASGTSGRAYEQYF.

This clone was counted only a few times. The J gene is TRBJ1-1, the V gene TRBV5-1; 7 positions agree with TRBD1. This CDR3 contains 13 residues. The junction had 5 bases not matched to a gene; V was cut back by 0 bases and J by 9 bases. The V gene's germline CDR1 is SGHRS and CDR2 YFSETQ. In nucleotides, the CDR3 is TGCGCCAGCAGCTTGGAGTTGGGACAGCAAGCTTTCTTT. It translates to CASSLELGQQAFF.

The rearrangement uses TRBV29-1 and TRBJ1-2; a possible D gene is TRBD1 (5 bases). CDR1 is SQVTM and CDR2 is ANQGSEA in the germline V gene. CDR3 length: 10 amino acids. V shed 6 bases and J shed 6 bases, with 8 bases lying between them. In DNA form, the CDR3 reads TGCAGCGTCCTAGGGGATGGCTACACCTTC. It translates to CSVLGDGYTF.

The chain recombines TRBV7-2 with TRBJ2-3, with a possible D match to TRBD2 (5 bases). The V gene lost 5 bases and the J gene lost 2 bases, with 14 bases spanning the gap. Germline V CDR1 and CDR2: SGHTA, FQGNSA. CDR3 size: 15 residues. CDR3 DNA: TGTGCCAGCAGCCACCGGGGTCCGCCCACAGATACGCAGTATTTT. Residues: CASSHRGPPTDTQYF.

The chain carries TRBV19 and TRBJ1-3, with D hard to call. The CDR3 is 15 amino acids. CDR1 is LNHDA, CDR2 SQIVND, per germline (reference sequence). V lost 3 bases to trimming and J lost 0 bases, with 9 bases between them. Here the CDR3 reads CASSIAGYSGNTIYF. The CDR3 DNA follows: TGTGCCAGTAGTATCGCGGGATACTCTGGAAACACCATATATTTT.

This clone has only one observation. The rearrangement joins TRBV20-1 to TRBJ2-7; 9 positions match TRBD2. Germline lookup yields CDR1 DFQATT and CDR2 SNEGSKA (reference sequence). The CDR3 is 13 residues long. The ends lost 3 bases at V and 7 bases at J; junction bases unmatched: 7. DNA of the CDR3: TGCAGTGCTAGTCTGGCGGGAGGGCGAGAGCAGTACTTC. Protein: CSASLAGGREQYF.

The chain uses TRBV19 and TRBJ2-3; 9 nucleotides agree with TRBD2. The CDR3 sequence is 16 residues long. CDR1 and CDR2 from the germline V gene are LNHDA and SQIVND (reference sequence). The junction had 12 bases not matched to a gene; V was cut back by 8 bases and J by 3 bases. The CDR3 spells CASGSGSLTTTDTQYF. In DNA form, the CDR3 reads TGTGCCAGTGGTAGCGGGAGCTTAACAACTACAGATACGCAGTATTTT.

This sequence joins TRBV5-4 and TRBJ2-5; 7 nucleotides align to TRBD1. The CDR3 loop spans 14 amino acids. Germline CDR1 reads SGHNT; CDR2 reads YYREEE (reference sequence). Losses at the gene ends were 5 bases for V and 2 bases for J; bases not matched to a gene: 6. This CDR3 is CASSTDRWQETQYF. In nucleotides, the CDR3 is TGTGCCAGCAGTACGGACAGGTGGCAAGAGACCCAGTACTTC.

The rearrangement uses TRBV14 and TRBJ2-1, with 9 bases that match TRBD1. The CDR3 is 20 residues long. In germline, CDR1 is SGHDN, CDR2 FVKESK. V dropped 4 bases and J dropped 4; count of bases not matched to a gene: 20. The DNA for the CDR3 is TGTGCCAGCAGCCCCGGGACAGGGTTGGGCACGAGCGGGTTTTACAATGAGCAGTTCTTC. The encoded protein is CASSPGTGLGTSGFYNEQFF. The full variable domain, rest sourced from reference TRBV14 and TRBJ2-1, is EAGVTQFPSHSVIEKGQTVTLRCDPISGHDNLYWYRRVMGKEIKFLLHFVKESKQDESGMPNNRFLAERTGGTYSTLKVQPAELEDSGVYFCASSPGTGLGTSGFYNEQFFGPGTRLTVL.

This chain connects TRBV4-1 to TRBJ2-1, with TRBD2 matching over 7 bases. J was trimmed by 3 bases and V by 0 bases; bases with no gene match: 8. CDR3 length: 17 amino acids. Germline CDR1 is MGHRA and CDR2 is YSYEKL. In nucleotides, the CDR3 is TGCGCCAGCAGCCAAGATCCAGCGGGGATATACTACAATGAGCAGTTCTTC. It translates to CASSQDPAGIYYNEQFF.

This clone appeared once. V gene TRBV7-2 combines with J gene TRBJ1-1; D not resolved. The V gene lost 3 bases and the J gene lost 5 bases, with 10 bases spanning the gap. Germline loops: CDR1 SGHTA, CDR2 FQGNSA. There are 13 residues in the CDR3. CDR3 residues: CASSFLGVTEAFF. DNA of the CDR3: TGTGCCAGCAGCTTCCTGGGAGTAACTGAAGCTTTCTTT.

The CDR3 nucleotides read TGTGCCAGCAGGCTGACAGGGTTCACTGAAGCTTTCTTT. The encoded protein is CASRLTGFTEAFF. The rearrangement uses TRBV6-5 and TRBJ1-1; the match to TRBD1 covers 7 bases. The V and J ends lost 6 bases and 4 bases, in that order; junction bases with no gene match: 5. This CDR3 region has 13 residues. Germline CDR1 reads MNHEY; CDR2 reads SVGAGI.

Written as DNA, the CDR3 is TGTGCCAGCAGCACAAACAGGGGGCAGGGCAGCTACTATGGCTACACCTTC. Amino acid sequence: CASSTNRGQGSYYGYTF. The gene calls are TRBV27 and TRBJ1-2; TRBD1 matches at 9 bases. V shed 6 bases and J 3 bases; nucleotides not matched to a gene: 14. Per germline, CDR1 MNHEY and CDR2 SMNVEV (reference sequence). The CDR3 is 17 residues long.

This chain connects TRBV7-2 to TRBJ1-1; TRBD1 matches at 10 bases. Germline lookup yields CDR1 SGHTA and CDR2 FQGNSA. After removal of 4 bases from V and 1 base from J, the junction contained 6 bases not matched to a gene. The CDR3 runs 16 residues. The CDR3 loop is CASSSRGQGKNTEAFF. CDR3 nucleotides: TGTGCCAGCAGCTCGAGGGGACAGGGGAAGAACACTGAAGCTTTCTTT.

This rearrangement joins TRBV10-2 to TRBJ2-1; the D gene is possibly TRBD1 (5 bases). CDR1 and CDR2 from the germline V gene are WSHSY and SAAADI. The V gene lost 3 bases and the J gene lost 8 bases, with 11 bases spanning the gap. The CDR3 is made up of 13 amino acids. The CDR3, as DNA: TGCGCCAGCAGTGAAAGGGGCCGCGATGAGCAGTTCTTC. This translates into CASSERGRDEQFF.

The chain carries TRBV24-1 and TRBJ1-1; tentatively, D is TRBD1 (6 bases). The CDR3 extends over 16 amino acids. The germline CDR1 and CDR2 sequences are KGHDR and SFDVKD. Trimming cost V 5 bases and J 4 bases, with 19 bases left between them. The CDR3 region is CATSAPTQGGSTEAFF. The CDR3 DNA reads TGTGCCACCAGTGCCCCGACACAGGGAGGGAGCACTGAAGCTTTCTTT.

The chain couples TRBV12-5 to TRBJ2-7; D perhaps matches TRBD1 (6 bases). CDR1 and CDR2 (germline): LGHNT, FRNRAP. The CDR3 runs to 14 residues. Trimming removed 0 bases at V and 2 bases at J, with 8 bases between. The chain's CDR3 is CASGLVQGAYEQYF. CDR3 sequence (DNA): TGTGCTAGTGGTTTGGTACAGGGAGCCTACGAGCAGTACTTC.